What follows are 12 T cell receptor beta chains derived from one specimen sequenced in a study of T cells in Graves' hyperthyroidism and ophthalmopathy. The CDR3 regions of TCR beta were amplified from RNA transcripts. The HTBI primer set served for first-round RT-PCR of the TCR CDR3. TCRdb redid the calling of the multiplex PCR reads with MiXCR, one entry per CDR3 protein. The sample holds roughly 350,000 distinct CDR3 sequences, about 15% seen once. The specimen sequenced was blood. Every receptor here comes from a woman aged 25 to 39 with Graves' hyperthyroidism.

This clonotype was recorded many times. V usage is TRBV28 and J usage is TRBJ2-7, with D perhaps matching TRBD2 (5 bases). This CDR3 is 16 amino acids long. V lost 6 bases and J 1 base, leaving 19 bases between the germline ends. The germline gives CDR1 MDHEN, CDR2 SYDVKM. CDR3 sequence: CASSPPPGGLSYEQYF. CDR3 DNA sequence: TGTGCCAGCAGCCCCCCCCCGGGCGGGCTATCCTACGAGCAGTACTTC. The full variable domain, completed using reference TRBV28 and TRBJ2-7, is DVKVTQSSRYLVKRTGEKVFLECVQDMDHENMFWYRQDPGLGLRLIYFSYDVKMKEKGDIPEGYSVSREKKERFSLILESASTNQTSMYLCASSPPPGGLSYEQYFGPGTRLTVT.

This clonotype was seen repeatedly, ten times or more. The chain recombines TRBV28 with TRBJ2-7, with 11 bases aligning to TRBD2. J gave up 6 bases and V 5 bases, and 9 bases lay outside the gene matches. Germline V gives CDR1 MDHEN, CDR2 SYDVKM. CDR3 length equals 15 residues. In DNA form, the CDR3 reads TGTGCCAGCAGTCCACGACTAGCGGGATCTGTCGAGCAGTACTTC. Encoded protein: CASSPRLAGSVEQYF.

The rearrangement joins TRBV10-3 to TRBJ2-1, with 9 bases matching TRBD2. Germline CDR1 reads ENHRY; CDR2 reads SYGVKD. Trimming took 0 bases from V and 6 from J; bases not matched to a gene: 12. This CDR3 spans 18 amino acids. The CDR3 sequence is CAISESAGREGRGNEQFF. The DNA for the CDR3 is TGTGCCATCAGTGAGTCCGCGGGGCGGGAGGGTAGAGGCAATGAGCAGTTCTTC.

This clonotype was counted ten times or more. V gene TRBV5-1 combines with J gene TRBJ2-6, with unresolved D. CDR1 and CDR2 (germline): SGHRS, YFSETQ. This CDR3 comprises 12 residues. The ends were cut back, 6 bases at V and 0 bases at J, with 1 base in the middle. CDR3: CASISGANVLTF. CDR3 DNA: TGCGCCAGCATCTCTGGGGCCAACGTCCTGACTTTC. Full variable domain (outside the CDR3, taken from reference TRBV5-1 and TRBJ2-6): KAGVTQTPRYLIKTRGQQVTLSCSPISGHRSVSWYQQTPGQGLQFLFEYFSETQRNKGNFPGRFSGRQFSNSRSEMNVSTLELGDSALYLCASISGANVLTFGAGSRLTVL.

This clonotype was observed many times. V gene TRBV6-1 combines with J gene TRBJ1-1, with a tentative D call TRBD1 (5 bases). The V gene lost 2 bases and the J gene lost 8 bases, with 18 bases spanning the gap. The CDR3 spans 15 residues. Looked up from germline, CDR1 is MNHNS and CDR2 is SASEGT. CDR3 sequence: CASSENLAGRREAFF. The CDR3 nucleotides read TGTGCCAGCAGTGAAAATCTAGCAGGGCGTCGCGAAGCTTTCTTT.

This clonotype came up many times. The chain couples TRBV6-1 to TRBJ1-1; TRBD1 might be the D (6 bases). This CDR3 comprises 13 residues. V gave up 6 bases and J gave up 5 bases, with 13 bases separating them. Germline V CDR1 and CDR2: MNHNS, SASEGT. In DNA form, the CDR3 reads TGTGCCAGCAGGCAGGGGCGGGGAACTGAAGCTTTCTTT. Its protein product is CASRQGRGTEAFF.

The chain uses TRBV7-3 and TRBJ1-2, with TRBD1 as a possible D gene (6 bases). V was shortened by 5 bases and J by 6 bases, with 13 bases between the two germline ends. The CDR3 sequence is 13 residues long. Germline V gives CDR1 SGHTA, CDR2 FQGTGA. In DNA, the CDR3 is TGTGCCAGCAGCGAGACAGGTGGTGATGGCTACACCTTC. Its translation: CASSETGGDGYTF.

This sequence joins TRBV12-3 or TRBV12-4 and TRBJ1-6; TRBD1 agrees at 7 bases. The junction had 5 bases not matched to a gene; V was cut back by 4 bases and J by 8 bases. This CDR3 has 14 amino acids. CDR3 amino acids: CASSSDRADSPLHF. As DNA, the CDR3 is TGTGCCAGCAGTTCAGACAGGGCCGATTCACCCCTCCACTTT.

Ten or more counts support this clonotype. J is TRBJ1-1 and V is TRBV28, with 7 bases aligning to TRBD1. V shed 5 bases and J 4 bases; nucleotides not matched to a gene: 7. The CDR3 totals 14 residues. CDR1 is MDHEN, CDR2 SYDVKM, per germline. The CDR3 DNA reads TGTGCCAGCAGTCAGGGGGGGCGGGGCACTGAAGCTTTCTTT. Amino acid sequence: CASSQGGRGTEAFF.

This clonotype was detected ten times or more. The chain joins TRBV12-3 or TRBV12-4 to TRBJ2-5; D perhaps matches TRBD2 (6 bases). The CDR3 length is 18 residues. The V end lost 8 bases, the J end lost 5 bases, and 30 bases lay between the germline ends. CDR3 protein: CASATWGLREQSDETQYF. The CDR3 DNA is TGTGCCAGCGCTACCTGGGGCTTACGGGAGCAGAGTGATGAGACCCAGTACTTC.

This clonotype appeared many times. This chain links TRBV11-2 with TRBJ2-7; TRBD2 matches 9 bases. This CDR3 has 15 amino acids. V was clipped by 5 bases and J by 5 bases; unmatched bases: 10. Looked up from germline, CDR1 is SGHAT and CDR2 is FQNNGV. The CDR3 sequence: CASSLEASGNDEQYF. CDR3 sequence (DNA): TGTGCCAGCAGCCTGGAGGCTAGCGGGAATGACGAGCAGTACTTC.

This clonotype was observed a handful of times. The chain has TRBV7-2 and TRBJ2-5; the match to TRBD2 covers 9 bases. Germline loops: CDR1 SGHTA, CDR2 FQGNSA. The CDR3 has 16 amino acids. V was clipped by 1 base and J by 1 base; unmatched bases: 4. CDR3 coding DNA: TGTGCCAGCAGCTTAGGGGCGGGAGGGCCCCAAGAGACCCAGTACTTC. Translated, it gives CASSLGAGGPQETQYF.